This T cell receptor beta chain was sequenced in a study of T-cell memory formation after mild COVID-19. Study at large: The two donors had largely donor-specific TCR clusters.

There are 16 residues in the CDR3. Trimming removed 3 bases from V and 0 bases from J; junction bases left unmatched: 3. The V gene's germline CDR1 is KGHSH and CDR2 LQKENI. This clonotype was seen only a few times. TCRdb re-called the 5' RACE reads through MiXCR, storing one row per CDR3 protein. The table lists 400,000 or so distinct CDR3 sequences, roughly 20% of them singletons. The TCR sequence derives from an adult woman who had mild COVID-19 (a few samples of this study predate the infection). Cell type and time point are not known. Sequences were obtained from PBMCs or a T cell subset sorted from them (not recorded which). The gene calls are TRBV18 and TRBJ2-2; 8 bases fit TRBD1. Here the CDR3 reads CASSPRTGPNTGELFF. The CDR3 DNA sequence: TGTGCCAGCTCACCTCGGACAGGGCCGAACACCGGGGAGCTGTTTTTT.